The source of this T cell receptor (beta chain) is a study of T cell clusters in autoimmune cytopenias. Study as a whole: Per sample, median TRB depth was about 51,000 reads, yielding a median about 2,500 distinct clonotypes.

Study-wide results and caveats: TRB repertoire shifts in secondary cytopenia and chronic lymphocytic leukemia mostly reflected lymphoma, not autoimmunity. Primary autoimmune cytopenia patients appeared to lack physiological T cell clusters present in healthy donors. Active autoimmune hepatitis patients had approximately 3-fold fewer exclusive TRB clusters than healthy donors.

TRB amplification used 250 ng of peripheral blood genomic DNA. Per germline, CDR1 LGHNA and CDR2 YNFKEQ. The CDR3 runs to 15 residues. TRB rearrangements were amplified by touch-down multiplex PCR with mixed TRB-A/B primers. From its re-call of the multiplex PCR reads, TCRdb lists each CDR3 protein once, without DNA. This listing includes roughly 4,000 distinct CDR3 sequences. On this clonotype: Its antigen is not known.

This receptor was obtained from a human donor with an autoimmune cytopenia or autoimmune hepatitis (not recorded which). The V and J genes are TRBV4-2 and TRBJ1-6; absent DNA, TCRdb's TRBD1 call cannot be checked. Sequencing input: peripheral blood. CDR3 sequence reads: CASSQEGQGLSPLHF.